This T cell receptor beta chain stems from a study of blood T cell repertoires in COVID-19. Study information: Samples representing acute and convalescent COVID-19 were sourced from the United States, Italy and Spain.

Recruits, aged about 18 to 100 years, lived in roughly 22 US areas. Participants' own reports of clinical history determined their cohort assignment. V shed 8 bases and J 4 bases; nucleotides not matched to a gene: 17. Germline CDR1 and CDR2: MGHRA and YSYEKL. This CDR3 has 17 amino acids. Repertoires were generated with immunoSEQ multiplex PCR, while TCRdb's copy carries only in-frame clones and drops some. The sample gives tens of thousands of clones, approximately 80% of which show up once; approximately 4% is in the top ten. This clone has more than one count but fewer than ten. Sequenced material: PBMCs or T cells enriched from blood (not recorded which). This chain uses TRBV4-1 with TRBJ2-1; 7 bases line up with TRBD2. This TCR came from a middle-aged woman with acute COVID-19. The CDR3 here is CASAQTTAGEIYNEQFF. As DNA, the CDR3 is TGCGCCAGCGCCCAGACGACGGCGGGAGAAATTTACAATGAGCAGTTCTTC.